Sequencing of this T cell receptor (beta chain) was carried out in a study of CD8 T cells in cerebrospinal fluid in Alzheimer's disease. Droplet-based sequencing used CSF cells sorted as live with a live/dead marker. 10X single-cell V(D)J and 5' gene-expression libraries profiled CSF cells. TCRdb re-called the 10x single-cell sequencing reads and catalogs CDR3 proteins one per entry, DNA excluded. Listed are roughly 1,200 distinct CDR3 sequences; roughly 8.7% falls within the top ten. This clonotype is classed as large by frequency. The germline V gene has CDR1 LNHDA and CDR2 SQIVND (reference sequence). The CDR3 is 12 residues long.

Sequencing was done on a sample of cerebrospinal fluid. The J gene is TRBJ1-1, the V gene TRBV19; lacking DNA, the TRBD1 call made by TCRdb goes unchecked. This clonotype originated in a human donor in good health. The CDR3 here is CASSIIGGEAFF.